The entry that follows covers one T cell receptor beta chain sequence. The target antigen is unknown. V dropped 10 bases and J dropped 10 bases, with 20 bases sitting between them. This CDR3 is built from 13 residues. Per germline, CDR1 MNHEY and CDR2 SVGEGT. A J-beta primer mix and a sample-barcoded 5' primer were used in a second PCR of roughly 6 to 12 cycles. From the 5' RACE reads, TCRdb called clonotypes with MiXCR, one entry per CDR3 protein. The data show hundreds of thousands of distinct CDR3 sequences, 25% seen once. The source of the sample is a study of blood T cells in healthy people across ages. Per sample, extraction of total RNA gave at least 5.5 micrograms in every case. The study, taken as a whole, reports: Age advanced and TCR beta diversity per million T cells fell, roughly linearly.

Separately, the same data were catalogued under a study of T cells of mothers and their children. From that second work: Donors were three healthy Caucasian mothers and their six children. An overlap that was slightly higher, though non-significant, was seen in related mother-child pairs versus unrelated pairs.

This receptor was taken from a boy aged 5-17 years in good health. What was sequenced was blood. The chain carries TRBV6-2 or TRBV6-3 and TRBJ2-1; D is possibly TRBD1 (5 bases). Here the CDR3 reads CATSVTGSGEQFF. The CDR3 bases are TGTGCCACCTCAGTTACTGGGTCAGGGGAGCAGTTCTTC.